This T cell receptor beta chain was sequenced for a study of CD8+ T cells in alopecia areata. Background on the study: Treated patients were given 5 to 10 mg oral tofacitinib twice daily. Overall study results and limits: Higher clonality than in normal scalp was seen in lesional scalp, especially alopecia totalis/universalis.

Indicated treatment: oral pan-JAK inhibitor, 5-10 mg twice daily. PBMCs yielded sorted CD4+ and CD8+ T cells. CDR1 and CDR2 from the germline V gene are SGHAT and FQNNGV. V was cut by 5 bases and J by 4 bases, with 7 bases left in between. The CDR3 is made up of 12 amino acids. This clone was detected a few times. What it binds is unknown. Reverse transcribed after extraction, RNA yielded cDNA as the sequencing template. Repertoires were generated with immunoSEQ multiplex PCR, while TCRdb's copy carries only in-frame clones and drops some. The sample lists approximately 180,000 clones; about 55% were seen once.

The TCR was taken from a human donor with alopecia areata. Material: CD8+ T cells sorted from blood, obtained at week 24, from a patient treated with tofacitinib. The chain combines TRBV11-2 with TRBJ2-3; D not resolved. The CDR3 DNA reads TGTGCCAGCAGCCCCCCGGCAGATACGCAGTATTTT. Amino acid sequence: CASSPPADTQYF.